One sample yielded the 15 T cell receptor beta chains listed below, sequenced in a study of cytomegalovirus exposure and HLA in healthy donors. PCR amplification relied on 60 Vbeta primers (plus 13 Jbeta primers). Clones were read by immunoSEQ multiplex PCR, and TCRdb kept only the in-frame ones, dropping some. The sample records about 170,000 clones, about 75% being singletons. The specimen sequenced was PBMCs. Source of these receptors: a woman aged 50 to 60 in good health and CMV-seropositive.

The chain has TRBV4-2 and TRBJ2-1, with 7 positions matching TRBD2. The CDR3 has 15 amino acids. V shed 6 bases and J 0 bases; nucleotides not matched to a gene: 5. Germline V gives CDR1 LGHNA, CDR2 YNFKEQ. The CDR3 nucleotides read TGTGCCAGCAGTCCTAGCGGAAGCTCCTACAATGAGCAGTTCTTC. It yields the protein CASSPSGSSYNEQFF.

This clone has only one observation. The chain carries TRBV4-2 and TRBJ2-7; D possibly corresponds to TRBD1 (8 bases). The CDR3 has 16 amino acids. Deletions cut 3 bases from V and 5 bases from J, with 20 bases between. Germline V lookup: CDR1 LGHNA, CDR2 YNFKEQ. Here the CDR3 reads CASSQRQGRGSDEQYF. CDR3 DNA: TGTGCCAGCAGCCAGAGACAGGGGAGGGGGTCCGACGAGCAGTACTTC.

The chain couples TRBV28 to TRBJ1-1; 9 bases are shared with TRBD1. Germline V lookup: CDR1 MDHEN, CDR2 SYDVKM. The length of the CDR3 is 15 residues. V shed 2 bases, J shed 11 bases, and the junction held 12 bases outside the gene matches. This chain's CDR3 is CASSLGGRQGVRAFF. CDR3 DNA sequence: TGTGCCAGCAGTTTAGGGGGTCGACAGGGGGTTCGGGCTTTCTTT.

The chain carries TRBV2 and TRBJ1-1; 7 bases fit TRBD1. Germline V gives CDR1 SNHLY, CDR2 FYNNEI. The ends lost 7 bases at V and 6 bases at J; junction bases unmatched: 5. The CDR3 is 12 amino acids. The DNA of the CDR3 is TGTGCCAGCAAGGAGGGGGCCCCTGAAGCTTTCTTT. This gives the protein CASKEGAPEAFF.

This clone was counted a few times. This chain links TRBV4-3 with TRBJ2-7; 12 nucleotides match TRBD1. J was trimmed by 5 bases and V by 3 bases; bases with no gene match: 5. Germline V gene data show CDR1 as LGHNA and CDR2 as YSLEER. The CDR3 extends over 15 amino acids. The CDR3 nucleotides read TGCGCCAGCAGCCAGGAGGGACAGGGGGCCCACGAGCAGTACTTC. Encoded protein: CASSQEGQGAHEQYF.

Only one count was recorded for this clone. DNA for the CDR3: TGTGCCAGCAGTCCCGGGACAGGGCCTCTCGGGAGCTACACCTTC. Amino acids: CASSPGTGPLGSYTF. The V and J genes are TRBV2 and TRBJ1-2; TRBD1 agrees at 9 bases. The length of the CDR3 is 15 residues. Germline CDR1 is SNHLY and CDR2 is FYNNEI. V trimming: 5 bases; J trimming: 9 bases; junction bases outside the gene matches: 13.

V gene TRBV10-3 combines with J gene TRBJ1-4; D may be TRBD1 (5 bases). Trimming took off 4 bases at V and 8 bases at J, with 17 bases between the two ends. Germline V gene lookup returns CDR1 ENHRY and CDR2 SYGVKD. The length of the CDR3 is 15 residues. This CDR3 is CAISGTSSQEEKLFF. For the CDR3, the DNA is TGTGCCATCAGTGGGACATCTTCCCAGGAAGAAAAACTGTTTTTT.

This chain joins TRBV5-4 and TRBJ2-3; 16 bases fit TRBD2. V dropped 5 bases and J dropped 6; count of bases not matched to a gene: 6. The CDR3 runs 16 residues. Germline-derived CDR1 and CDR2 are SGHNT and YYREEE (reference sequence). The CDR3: CASSSPGLAGGDTQYF. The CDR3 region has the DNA TGTGCCAGCAGTTCCCCGGGACTAGCGGGAGGGGATACGCAGTATTTT.

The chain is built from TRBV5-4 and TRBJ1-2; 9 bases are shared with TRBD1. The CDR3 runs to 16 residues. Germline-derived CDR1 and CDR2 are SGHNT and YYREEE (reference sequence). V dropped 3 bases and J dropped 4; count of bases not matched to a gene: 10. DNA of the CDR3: TGTGCCAGCAGCTCGGGACAGGGCCAGCTAGGCTATGGCTACACCTTC. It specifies CASSSGQGQLGYGYTF.

The DNA for the CDR3 is TGTGCCAGCAGCTTCCAGACTAGCGGAGCCTACAATGAGCAGTTCTTC. Translating it yields CASSFQTSGAYNEQFF. The rearrangement uses TRBV7-8 and TRBJ2-1; 9 nucleotides align to TRBD2. Germline values: CDR1 SGHVS, CDR2 FQNEAQ. This CDR3 is 16 amino acids long. Trimming cost V 3 bases and J 2 bases; bases outside gene matches: 5.

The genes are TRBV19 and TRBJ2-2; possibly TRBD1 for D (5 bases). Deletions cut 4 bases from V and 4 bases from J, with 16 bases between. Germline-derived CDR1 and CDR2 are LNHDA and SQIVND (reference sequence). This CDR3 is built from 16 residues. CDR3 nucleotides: TGTGCCAGTAGTAGCGGACAAGTTTGGGGCACCGGGGAGCTGTTTTTT. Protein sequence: CASSSGQVWGTGELFF.

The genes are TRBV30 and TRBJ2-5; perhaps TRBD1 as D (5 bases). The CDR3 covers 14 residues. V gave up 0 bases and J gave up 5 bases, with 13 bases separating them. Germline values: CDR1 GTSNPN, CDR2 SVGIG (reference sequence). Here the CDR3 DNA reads TGTGCCTGGAGTGTATGGCAGGGTCGGGAGACCCAGTACTTC. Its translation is CAWSVWQGRETQYF.

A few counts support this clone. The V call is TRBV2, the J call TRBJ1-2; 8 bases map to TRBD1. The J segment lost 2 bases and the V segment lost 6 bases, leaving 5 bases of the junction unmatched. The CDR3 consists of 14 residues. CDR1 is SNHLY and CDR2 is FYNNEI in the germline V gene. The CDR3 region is CASSRTGRNYGYTF. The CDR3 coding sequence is TGTGCCAGCAGCCGGACAGGGAGGAACTATGGCTACACCTTC.

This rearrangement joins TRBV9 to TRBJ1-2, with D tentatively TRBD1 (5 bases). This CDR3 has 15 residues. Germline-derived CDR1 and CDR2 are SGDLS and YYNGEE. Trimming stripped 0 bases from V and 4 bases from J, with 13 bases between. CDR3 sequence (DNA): TGTGCCAGCAGCGTAGAATCCCGGGGGGGCTATGGCTACACCTTC. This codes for CASSVESRGGYGYTF.

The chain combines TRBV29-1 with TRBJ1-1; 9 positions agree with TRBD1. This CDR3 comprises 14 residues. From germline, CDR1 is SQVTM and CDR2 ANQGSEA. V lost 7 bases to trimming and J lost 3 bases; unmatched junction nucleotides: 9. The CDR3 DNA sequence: TGCAGCGCGGGGGACAGGGTACGGGACACTGAAGCTTTCTTT. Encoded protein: CSAGDRVRDTEAFF.